This is a list of T cell receptor beta chains from one sample in a study of T cell changes during pregnancy in multiple sclerosis. Sequencing used immunoSEQ multiplex PCR; TCRdb keeps in-frame clones, though not all of them. The data show about 23,000 clones, about 90% seen once. This sample comprised CD8+ T cells from peripheral blood mononuclear cells, obtained after pregnancy. Receptors originate from a female donor with multiple sclerosis, enrolled in a pregnancy study. Each CDR3 is given with its conserved first and last residue. Fields, in order: J gene, D gene, V gene, clone size, CDR3 DNA, CDR3 protein. A D gene is named only where the DNA matches it firmly. Part of the rows lack a size; the others show once, few, many or a class for expanded clones.

TRBJ1-2,NA,TRBV28,NA,TGTGCCAGCAGATTGGGTAGGCGGGACGCATCCTTTGGCTACACCTTC,CASRLGRRDASFGYTF
TRBJ1-2,TRBD1,TRBV9,NA,TGTGCCAGCAGCGTAGGGGGACAGGACTATGGCTACACCTTC,CASSVGGQDYGYTF
TRBJ2-7,TRBD2,TRBV5-1,NA,TGCGCCAGCAGCTTGGTGGGATTAGCGGGAACCTACGAGCAGTACTTC,CASSLVGLAGTYEQYF
TRBJ2-2,TRBD1,TRBV4-2,NA,TGTGCCAGCAGCCAAGAGGGACAGAGCACCGGGGAGCTGTTTTTT,CASSQEGQSTGELFF
TRBJ2-3,TRBD2,TRBV6-1,NA,TGTGCCAGCAGTGCACCTCTAGCGGGAGTTGTAGATACGCAGTATTTT,CASSAPLAGVVDTQYF
TRBJ1-5,TRBD1,TRBV5-4,NA,TGTGCCAGCAGTTTCGGGACAGGGCCTAATCAGCCCCAGCATTTT,CASSFGTGPNQPQHF
TRBJ2-7,NA,TRBV28,NA,TGTGCCAGCAGTAGAGAGATTTCGAGAAACGAGCAGTACTTC,CASSREISRNEQYF
TRBJ2-3,TRBD1,TRBV4-1,NA,TGCGCCAGCAGCCAAGGACAGGGGTTAGATACGCAGTATTTT,CASSQGQGLDTQYF
TRBJ2-1,NA,TRBV6-1,once,TGTGCCAGCAGTGAAGCTTGGGCTGATCCTCCCTACAATGAGCAGTTCTTC,CASSEAWADPPYNEQFF
TRBJ2-7,NA,TRBV30,once,TGTGCCTGGAGCGACCCGACGGGGGTAGAGGGCTACGAGCAGTACTTC,CAWSDPTGVEGYEQYF
TRBJ2-7,NA,TRBV25-1,few,TGTGCCAGCAGTCTACTACTCGGCCTGGACGAGCAGTACTTC,CASSLLLGLDEQYF
TRBJ2-2,NA,TRBV30,NA,TGTGCCTGGAGTGTACGAGGAATGGGTAGCGCGGTGTACACCGGGGAGCTGTTTTTT,CAWSVRGMGSAVYTGELFF
TRBJ2-7,TRBD1,TRBV30,once,TGTGCCTGGTCAACAGGGGGGCATTACGAGCAGTACTTC,CAWSTGGHYEQYF
TRBJ2-4,NA,TRBV5-8,NA,TGTGCCAGCACCCCGACGGGGTTAGCCAAAAACATTCAGTACTTC,CASTPTGLAKNIQYF
TRBJ2-1,NA,TRBV6-4,NA,TGTGCCAGCAGTGACTCAGAACTACACAATGAGCAGTTCTTC,CASSDSELHNEQFF
TRBJ2-7,NA,TRBV7-3,NA,TGTGCCAGCAGCCCACCAGGGGGGACCTACGAGCAGTACTTC,CASSPPGGTYEQYF
TRBJ2-7,NA,TRBV19,NA,TGTGCCAGTAGTATGGGGGCGACAGGTGGCTCCTACGAGCAGTACTTC,CASSMGATGGSYEQYF
TRBJ2-1,TRBD2,TRBV25-1,NA,TGTGCCAGCAGTGGTCGCGGGAGGGTCGCCTACAATGAGCAGTTCTTC,CASSGRGRVAYNEQFF
TRBJ1-5,NA,TRBV10-3,once,TGTGCCATCAGTGAACCAGGGGAGGGTCAGCCCCAGCATTTT,CAISEPGEGQPQHF
TRBJ2-7,TRBD1,TRBV10-2,NA,TGCGCCAGCAGTGAGCTACAGGGGACCTACGAGCAGTACTTC,CASSELQGTYEQYF
TRBJ1-2,NA,TRBV18,NA,TGTGCCAGCTCACATCCGGGACTACACTATGGCTACACCTTC,CASSHPGLHYGYTF
TRBJ2-3,NA,TRBV5-1,NA,TGCGCCAGCAGCCCGAGACATAGCACAGATACGCAGTATTTT,CASSPRHSTDTQYF
TRBJ1-1,NA,TRBV28,NA,TGTGCCAGCAGTGGCTCAGGGAGGTCGAACACTGAAGCTTTCTTT,CASSGSGRSNTEAFF
TRBJ2-7,TRBD1,TRBV5-6,once,TGTGCCAGCAGGGTCGGGGACAGGGATGGTGAGCAGTACTTC,CASRVGDRDGEQYF
TRBJ2-1,TRBD1,TRBV27,NA,TGTGCCAGCAGTGTGGACAGGATAGGTTACAATGAGCAGTTCTTC,CASSVDRIGYNEQFF
TRBJ2-1,TRBD2,TRBV14,NA,TGTGCCAGCAGCCAAGGACTAGCGGGAGGGATTGAGCAGTTCTTC,CASSQGLAGGIEQFF
TRBJ2-1,TRBD2,TRBV6-4,NA,TGTGCCAGCAGTGAAGCGGGAGGCTCCTACAATGAGCAGTTCTTC,CASSEAGGSYNEQFF
TRBJ2-2,TRBD2,TRBV5-4,NA,TGTGCCAGCAGCTTTGGAGCGGGAAACACCGGGGAGCTGTTTTTT,CASSFGAGNTGELFF
TRBJ1-2,TRBD1,TRBV27,once,TGTGCCAGCAGTTCCTACCGGGACAGGGGGCATAATGGCTACACCTTC,CASSSYRDRGHNGYTF
TRBJ2-7,TRBD1,TRBV14,medium-sized,TGTGCCAGCAGCCGATGGGACAGGGAAAGCAGGTACGAGCAGTACTTC,CASSRWDRESRYEQYF
TRBJ1-1,NA,TRBV5-1,NA,TGCGCCAGCAGCTTGCCCGCACAGTCGAACACTGAAGCTTTCTTT,CASSLPAQSNTEAFF
TRBJ2-5,TRBD1,TRBV5-1,NA,TGCGCCAGCAGCCCCAGTGGGGACAGAAGTTCAGAGACCCAGTACTTC,CASSPSGDRSSETQYF
TRBJ1-2,NA,TRBV9,NA,TGTGCCAGCAGCGCCGGGAACTCCTTCTATGGCTACACCTTC,CASSAGNSFYGYTF
TRBJ2-3,TRBD2,TRBV27,NA,TGTGCCAGCAGTTTTATAGCGGGAGGAGCAGATACGCAGTATTTT,CASSFIAGGADTQYF
TRBJ2-1,TRBD2,TRBV27,NA,TGTGCCAGCAGATCCGGCGGGAGCTCCTACAATGAGCAGTTCTTC,CASRSGGSSYNEQFF
TRBJ2-3,NA,TRBV7-2,once,TGTGCCAGCAGCTGGCCCGGGGGTACGCGGGATACGCAGTATTTT,CASSWPGGTRDTQYF
TRBJ2-1,TRBD2,TRBV18,NA,TGTGCCAGCTCACTAAATAGCGGGAGGGACAATGAGCAGTTCTTC,CASSLNSGRDNEQFF
TRBJ1-5,NA,TRBV21-1,NA,TGTGCCAGCAGCCAATCACAGGGTTATGGTGGCAATCAGCCCCAGCATTTT,CASSQSQGYGGNQPQHF
TRBJ2-5,NA,TRBV7-2,NA,TGTGCCACCCTAACAGAAAACCAAGAGACCCAGTACTTC,CATLTENQETQYF
TRBJ1-2,NA,TRBV19,many,TGTGCCAGTAGTATTTCACGACAGGTGGTTGGCTACACCTTC,CASSISRQVVGYTF
TRBJ2-7,NA,TRBV29-1,NA,TGCAGCGTTGCCGAGGGTCTAAACGAGCAGTACTTC,CSVAEGLNEQYF
TRBJ2-7,NA,TRBV4-1,once,TGCGCCAGCAGCCCGAGTGCCGGGAGCATGAACGAGCAGTACTTC,CASSPSAGSMNEQYF
TRBJ2-7,TRBD1,TRBV11-2,NA,TGTGCCAGCAGCTTAGATCCGGGACAGGGCTACGAGCAGTACTTC,CASSLDPGQGYEQYF
TRBJ2-6,NA,TRBV6-4,NA,TGTGCCAGCAGTGACAGGGGCTCTGGGGCCAACGTCCTGACTTTC,CASSDRGSGANVLTF
TRBJ1-5,NA,TRBV7-5,NA,NA,CVRSSRFGGGNQPQHF